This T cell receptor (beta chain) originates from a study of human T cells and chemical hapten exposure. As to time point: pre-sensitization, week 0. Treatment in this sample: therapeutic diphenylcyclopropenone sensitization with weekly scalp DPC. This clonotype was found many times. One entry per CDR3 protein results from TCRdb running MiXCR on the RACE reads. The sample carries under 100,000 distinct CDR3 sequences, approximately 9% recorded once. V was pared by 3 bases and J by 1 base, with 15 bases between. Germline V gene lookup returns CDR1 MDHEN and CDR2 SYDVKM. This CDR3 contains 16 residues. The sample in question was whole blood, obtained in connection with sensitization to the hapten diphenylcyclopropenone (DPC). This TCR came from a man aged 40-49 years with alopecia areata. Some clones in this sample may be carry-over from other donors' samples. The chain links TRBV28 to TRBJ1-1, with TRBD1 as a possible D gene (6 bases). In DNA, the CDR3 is TGTGCCAGCAGTTTGCCCGTACAGGGCGAGAACACTGAAGCTTTCTTT. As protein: CASSLPVQGENTEAFF.